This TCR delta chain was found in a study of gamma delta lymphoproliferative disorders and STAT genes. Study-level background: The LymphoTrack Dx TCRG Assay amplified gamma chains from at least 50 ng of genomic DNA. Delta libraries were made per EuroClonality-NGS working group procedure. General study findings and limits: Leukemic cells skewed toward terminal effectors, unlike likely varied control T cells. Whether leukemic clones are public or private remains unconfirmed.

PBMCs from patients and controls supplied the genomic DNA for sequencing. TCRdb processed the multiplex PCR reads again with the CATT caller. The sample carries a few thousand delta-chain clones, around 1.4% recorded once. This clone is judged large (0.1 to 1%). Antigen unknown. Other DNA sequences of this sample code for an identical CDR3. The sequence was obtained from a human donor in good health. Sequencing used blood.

Written as DNA, the CDR3 is TGTGCCTTTTCCCCTACGTCGTACTGGGAGGTAGGGGACACCGATAAACTCATCTTT. Encoded protein: CAFSPTSYWEVGDTDKLIF. The chain couples TRDV3 to TRDJ1, with D perhaps matching TRDD3 (6 bases). The CDR3 has 19 residues. V was cut by 2 bases and J by 0 bases, with 28 bases left in between. Germline V gene lookup returns CDR1 TVYSNPD and CDR2 GDNSRS (reference sequence).